Below are 17 T cell receptor beta chains sequenced from a single sample in a study of shared clonotypes between healthy human individuals. Profiling relied on immunoSEQ multiplex PCR, and the TCRdb table lists in-frame clones only, not all of them. Here the sample spans under 1,900,000 clones, less than 99% being singletons. Sequenced input: naive CD4+ T cells sorted from blood. As for subset: CD45RA+ positively selected. These receptors were obtained from a man aged 30 to 39 in good health.

A remark on this clone: Other nucleotide sequences from this sample produce the same CDR3. The CDR3 here is CASSLLAGVSGELFF. In nucleotides, the CDR3 is TGTGCCAGCAGTTTATTAGCGGGAGTTTCCGGGGAGCTGTTTTTT. The rearrangement links TRBV27 to TRBJ2-2, with 9 bases identical to TRBD2. This CDR3 region has 15 residues. CDR1 is MNHEY, CDR2 SMNVEV, per germline (reference sequence). V lost 1 base to trimming and J lost 6 bases; unmatched junction nucleotides: 3.

On this clone itself: This specimen includes other DNA sequences encoding the same CDR3. The chain recombines TRBV19 with TRBJ2-2; 11 bases map to TRBD2. V was clipped by 2 bases and J by 5 bases; unmatched bases: 1. Germline-derived CDR1 and CDR2 are LNHDA and SQIVND (reference sequence). This CDR3 is built from 15 residues. This chain's CDR3 is CASSILAGGTGELFF. For the CDR3, the DNA is TGTGCCAGTAGTATACTAGCGGGGGGTACCGGGGAGCTGTTTTTT.

This chain connects TRBV25-1 to TRBJ2-2, with D unclear. The germline gives CDR1 MGHDK, CDR2 SYGVNS. V lost 3 bases and J 6 bases, leaving 8 bases between the germline ends. The CDR3 is 13 amino acids. CDR3 residues: CASSDPMAGELFF. CDR3 DNA: TGTGCCAGCAGTGATCCTATGGCCGGGGAGCTGTTTTTT. The complete variable domain, with remaining parts taken from reference TRBV25-1 and TRBJ2-2, reads EADIYQTPRYLVIGTGKKITLECSQTMGHDKMYWYQQDPGMELHLIHYSYGVNSTEKGDLSSESTVSRIRTEHFPLTLESARPSHTSQYLCASSDPMAGELFFGEGSRLTVL.

The CDR3 loop is CASSDQLAKNIQYF. The CDR3 DNA is TGTGCCAGCAGTGATCAATTAGCCAAAAACATTCAGTACTTC. This chain links TRBV25-1 with TRBJ2-4; D uncertain. V was shortened by 3 bases and J by 0 bases, with 6 bases between the two germline ends. Germline loops: CDR1 MGHDK, CDR2 SYGVNS. The CDR3 extends over 14 amino acids.

CDR3 residues: CASSSALLAGVEETQYF. The CDR3 nucleotides read TGTGCCAGCAGCTCGGCCTTACTAGCGGGAGTCGAAGAGACCCAGTACTTC. The rearrangement links TRBV5-4 to TRBJ2-5; 11 bases match TRBD2. Germline lookup yields CDR1 SGHNT and CDR2 YYREEE (reference sequence). The CDR3 is 17 amino acids. The V gene end was trimmed by 3 bases and the J gene end by 3 bases; junction bases not matched to a gene: 10.

The chain has TRBV21-1 and TRBJ2-5; the table's D gene call, TRBD2, was not cross checked with the DNA. TRBV21-1 is classified as a pseudogene. CDR3 length: 13 residues. The CDR3 DNA is TGTGCCAGCAGCCCGGGGGGCTGCGAGACCCAGTACTTC. It codes for CASSPGGCETQYF.

The chain combines TRBV7-2 with TRBJ2-7; 11 positions agree with TRBD2. The germline V gene encodes CDR1 SGHTA and CDR2 FQGNSA. Trimming cost V 4 bases and J 4 bases; bases outside gene matches: 9. The CDR3 totals 16 residues. The CDR3 protein is CASSSWIAGGRYEQYF. The CDR3 DNA is TGTGCCAGCAGCTCGTGGATAGCGGGAGGGCGGTACGAGCAGTACTTC.

This clone was detected once. V usage is TRBV10-1 and J usage is TRBJ2-5, with unresolved D. Germline V gene data show CDR1 as WNHNN and CDR2 as SYGVQD (reference sequence). The CDR3 contains 13 residues. V lost 4 bases to trimming and J lost 2 bases, with 8 bases between them. For the CDR3, the DNA is TGCGCCAGCAGTGGCCAGCTTCAAGAGACCCAGTACTTC. It encodes CASSGQLQETQYF.

The V and J genes are TRBV5-4 and TRBJ2-7; D is unresolved. V lost 0 bases and J 6 bases, leaving 7 bases between the germline ends. Germline lookup yields CDR1 SGHNT and CDR2 YYREEE (reference sequence). The CDR3 loop spans 12 amino acids. The CDR3 is CASSLGIGEQYF. CDR3 sequence (DNA): TGTGCCAGCAGCTTGGGGATAGGCGAGCAGTACTTC.

CDR3 loop: CASSLNPVEAFF. CDR3 bases: TGTGCCAGCAGCTTAAATCCGGTTGAAGCTTTCTTT. The chain joins TRBV7-2 to TRBJ1-1; the D is unclear. Germline CDR1 reads SGHTA; CDR2 reads FQGNSA. The germline V and J ends were trimmed by 2 bases and 7 bases, with 8 bases remaining between them. The CDR3 covers 12 residues.

Points on this clone: Different DNA sequences within this sample yield the same CDR3. The chain uses TRBV27 and TRBJ1-5, with 8 bases fitting TRBD1. CDR1 and CDR2 (germline): MNHEY, SMNVEV (reference sequence). V lost 2 bases, J lost 4 bases, and 1 base stayed unmatched. The CDR3 runs 14 residues. The CDR3 DNA reads as TGTGCCAGCAGTTTACGGACAGGGAATCAGCCCCAGCATTTT. It codes for CASSLRTGNQPQHF.

CDR3 bases: TGCGCCAGCAGCCAAGGGCAGGGAATTAACACCGGGGAGCTGTTTTTT. Amino acid sequence: CASSQGQGINTGELFF. The chain joins TRBV4-3 to TRBJ2-2, with a weak D call TRBD1 (5 bases). There are 16 residues in the CDR3. Germline assignment: CDR1 LGHNA and CDR2 YSLEER. The V gene lost 1 base and the J gene lost 2 bases, with 11 bases spanning the gap.

The chain recombines TRBV6-7 with TRBJ2-7; TRBD1 agrees at 9 bases. TRBV6-7 is sorted into the ORF group, with uncertain function. Losses at the gene ends were 10 bases for V and 6 bases for J; bases not matched to a gene: 10. The CDR3 has 13 residues. The CDR3 DNA is TGTGCCACCGTAGGGACAGGGCTTTTCGAGCAGTACTTC. The encoded protein is CATVGTGLFEQYF.

This clone was picked up one time. The chain joins TRBV5-1 to TRBJ1-1; no firm D call. The V end was cut by 1 base, the J end by 1 base, with 8 bases between. There are 14 residues in the CDR3. In germline, CDR1 is SGHRS, CDR2 YFSETQ. This chain's CDR3 is CASSLWKGNTEAFF. CDR3 coding DNA: TGCGCCAGCAGCTTGTGGAAAGGGAACACTGAAGCTTTCTTT.

The chain uses TRBV4-3 and TRBJ1-4; the match to TRBD1 covers 12 bases. The germline gives CDR1 LGHNA, CDR2 YSLEER. This CDR3 contains 17 residues. V was pared by 3 bases and J by 10 bases, with 12 bases of the junction left unmatched. CDR3 loop: CASSQVQPGTGGGKLFF. DNA for the CDR3: TGCGCCAGCAGCCAGGTCCAACCGGGGACAGGGGGCGGAAAACTGTTTTTT.

With respect to this clone: This sample includes further DNA sequences coding for the same CDR3. This rearrangement joins TRBV18 to TRBJ2-2; D unclear. Trimming took off 5 bases at V and 1 base at J, with 8 bases between the two ends. CDR3 size: 14 residues. CDR1 is KGHSH, CDR2 LQKENI, per germline. CDR3 in DNA: TGTGCCAGCTCAGGGATCTTGAACACCGGGGAGCTGTTTTTT. It is translated as CASSGILNTGELFF.

The V and J genes are TRBV19 and TRBJ1-5, with TRBD1 as a possible D gene (6 bases). V lost 3 bases, J lost 11 bases, and 17 bases lay in between. The CDR3 runs 14 residues. CDR1 and CDR2 from the germline V gene are LNHDA and SQIVND (reference sequence). The CDR3 DNA reads as TGTGCCAGTAGTATGATCAGGGGCCCGTCGTCCCAGCATTTT. This encodes CASSMIRGPSSQHF.